Presented here are 17 T cell receptor beta chains from one specimen sequenced in a study of shared clonotypes between healthy human individuals. Sequencing used immunoSEQ multiplex PCR; TCRdb keeps in-frame clones, though not all of them. The table lists around 2.5 million clones, 80% to 95% of them singletons. The sequenced sample was naive CD4+ T cells from PBMCs. As for subset: CD45RA+ positively selected. The receptors derive from a young man in good health. Some clones in this sample may be carry-over from other donors' samples.

The CDR3 loop is CSVGVGRSGEQYF. The CDR3 DNA sequence: TGCAGCGTTGGAGTAGGGCGTTCCGGCGAGCAGTACTTC. The chain joins TRBV29-1 to TRBJ2-5, with no clear D. The DNA end lines up better with TRBJ2-7; the J call may be wrong. The CDR3 extends over 13 amino acids. Germline lookup yields CDR1 SQVTM and CDR2 ANQGSEA.

The chain recombines TRBV7-2 with TRBJ2-3; 9 bases are a match to TRBD2. CDR3 length: 15 amino acids. V gave up 1 base and J gave up 8 bases; unmatched junction bases: 7. Germline values: CDR1 SGHTA, CDR2 FQGNSA. The CDR3 DNA reads TGTGCCAGCAGCTTAGTGGGACTAGCTTTTAGTACGCAGTATTTT. It yields the protein CASSLVGLAFSTQYF.

V usage is TRBV7-9 and J usage is TRBJ1-1, with no clear D. V was pared by 4 bases and J by 2 bases, with 14 bases between. The germline V gene has CDR1 SEHNR and CDR2 FQNEAQ (reference sequence). The CDR3 consists of 15 residues. The CDR3 loop is CASSSARVINTEAFF. CDR3 sequence (DNA): TGTGCCAGCAGCTCTGCCCGGGTCATTAACACTGAAGCTTTCTTT.

The rearrangement uses TRBV6-1 and TRBJ2-1; 7 bases are a match to TRBD2. The length of the CDR3 is 15 residues. Trimming took 5 bases from V and 8 from J; bases not matched to a gene: 12. Looked up from germline, CDR1 is MNHNS and CDR2 is SASEGT. CDR3 bases: TGTGCCAGCAGTAGGAGCGGGACCACGGGCGATGAGCAGTTCTTC. Encoded protein: CASSRSGTTGDEQFF.

The rearrangement joins TRBV19 to TRBJ1-5; D perhaps matches TRBD1 (6 bases). This CDR3 is 13 amino acids long. Germline V gene lookup returns CDR1 LNHDA and CDR2 SQIVND (reference sequence). V was shortened by 7 bases and J by 7 bases, with 14 bases between the two germline ends. The CDR3 nucleotides are TGTGCCAGTACCCGGGACAAGCTACAGCCCCAGCATTTT. Its translation is CASTRDKLQPQHF.

The chain carries TRBV11-3 and TRBJ2-2, with no clear D. The CDR3 spans 16 residues. Trimming removed 4 bases from V and 5 bases from J, with 17 bases in between. Germline V gene data show CDR1 as SGHNT and CDR2 as YENEEA. CDR3 amino acids: CASSSRLGLGTGELFF. For the CDR3, the DNA is TGTGCCAGCAGCTCCCGTCTGGGGTTAGGGACCGGGGAGCTGTTTTTT.

The chain couples TRBV7-8 to TRBJ2-7; TRBD1 matches 8 bases. With 3 bases clipped from V and 5 bases from J, the junction kept 9 bases outside the gene matches. The CDR3 loop spans 15 amino acids. CDR1 is SGHVS, CDR2 FQNEAQ, per germline. The CDR3 protein is CASSFGARGLNEQYF. The CDR3 DNA is TGTGCCAGCAGCTTTGGGGCCAGGGGGCTAAACGAGCAGTACTTC.

The V and J genes are TRBV7-2 and TRBJ2-5; TRBD1 might be the D (5 bases). CDR1 and CDR2 from the germline V gene are SGHTA and FQGNSA. CDR3 size: 13 residues. V lost 4 bases to trimming and J lost 7 bases, with 13 bases between them. In DNA form, the CDR3 reads TGTGCCAGCAGCTCACAGGCCCCAGGGACCCAGTACTTC. It specifies CASSSQAPGTQYF.

The V gene is TRBV6-5, the J gene TRBJ2-5; 9 bases are shared with TRBD2. Germline V gives CDR1 MNHEY, CDR2 SVGAGI. The CDR3 length is 13 residues. Germline trimming cut 6 bases from V and 7 bases from J; bases unmatched to any gene: 6. CDR3: CASSPSGMGTQYF. The CDR3 DNA sequence: TGTGCCAGCAGCCCTAGCGGGATGGGGACCCAGTACTTC.

A note on this clone: The same CDR3 arises from other DNA sequences in this sample as well. The chain couples TRBV2 to TRBJ2-2, with a possible D match to TRBD2 (6 bases). CDR3 length: 14 residues. Trimming took off 9 bases at V and 0 bases at J, with 11 bases between the two ends. Germline loops: CDR1 SNHLY, CDR2 FYNNEI. The CDR3 here is CASKEGANTGELFF. The CDR3 nucleotides are TGTGCCAGTAAGGAGGGCGCGAACACCGGGGAGCTGTTTTTT.

This clone was detected only a few times. J is TRBJ1-1 and V is TRBV5-1, with 7 bases identical to TRBD1. V shed 2 bases and J 4 bases; nucleotides not matched to a gene: 8. The germline V gene encodes CDR1 SGHRS and CDR2 YFSETQ. The CDR3 consists of 15 residues. The CDR3 nucleotides are TGCGCCAGCAGCTTTGGGACAGAGGGAAGCACTGAAGCTTTCTTT. It specifies CASSFGTEGSTEAFF. Looking up the rest from reference TRBV5-1 and TRBJ1-1 gives the full variable domain: KAGVTQTPRYLIKTRGQQVTLSCSPISGHRSVSWYQQTPGQGLQFLFEYFSETQRNKGNFPGRFSGRQFSNSRSEMNVSTLELGDSALYLCASSFGTEGSTEAFFGQGTRLTVV.

This clone occurred once. The chain combines TRBV5-5 with TRBJ2-5; D might be TRBD1 or TRBD2, each matching 5 bases. There are 14 residues in the CDR3. Germline V gives CDR1 SGHKS, CDR2 YYEKEE (reference sequence). The ends were cut back, 4 bases at V and 5 bases at J, with 15 bases in the middle. Written as DNA, the CDR3 is TGTGCCAGCAGCCTTTATTCAGGGACGGAGACCCAGTACTTC. Protein sequence: CASSLYSGTETQYF.

As DNA, the CDR3 is TGTGCCAGCAGCTTGTTTTCAACGGAGCGGTACACTGAAGCTTTCTTT. Translating it yields CASSLFSTERYTEAFF. This chain connects TRBV5-6 to TRBJ1-1, with D hard to call. V shed 1 base and J shed 3 bases, with 16 bases lying between them. This CDR3 has 16 amino acids. From germline, CDR1 is SGHDT and CDR2 YYEEEE. Variable domain in full (rest from reference TRBV5-6 and TRBJ1-1): DAGVTQSPTHLIKTRGQQVTLRCSPKSGHDTVSWYQQALGQGPQFIFQYYEEEERQRGNFPDRFSGHQFPNYSSELNVNALLLGDSALYLCASSLFSTERYTEAFFGQGTRLTVV.

The chain has TRBV28 and TRBJ1-3; TRBD1 is a possible D gene (5 bases). CDR3 length: 16 residues. Per the germline V gene, CDR1 is MDHEN and CDR2 is SYDVKM. The V end was cut by 1 base, the J end by 5 bases, with 15 bases between. The CDR3 DNA sequence: TGTGCCAGCAGTTTATTCAGACAGAGCGAGAGAAACACCATATATTTT. This encodes CASSLFRQSERNTIYF.

The chain employs TRBV29-1 and TRBJ2-1, with D uncertain. The CDR3 is 12 residues long. The germline V gene encodes CDR1 SQVTM and CDR2 ANQGSEA. With 1 base removed from V and 8 bases from J, the gap between germline ends came to 9 bases. The CDR3 coding sequence is TGCAGCGTTGAAGCAGTTCGCGATGAGCAGTTCTTC. It encodes CSVEAVRDEQFF.

V is TRBV27 and J is TRBJ2-3; 11 bases match TRBD2. The germline gives CDR1 MNHEY, CDR2 SMNVEV (reference sequence). The ends lost 6 bases at V and 5 bases at J; junction bases unmatched: 4. The CDR3 contains 14 residues. CDR3 protein: CASSLGTSGDTQYF. The CDR3 DNA follows: TGTGCCAGCAGCCTCGGGACTAGCGGAGATACGCAGTATTTT.

V gene TRBV28 combines with J gene TRBJ1-3, with a tentative D call TRBD1 (5 bases). The CDR3 has 14 amino acids. From germline, CDR1 is MDHEN and CDR2 SYDVKM. The V end lost 6 bases, the J end lost 5 bases, and 14 bases lay between the germline ends. CDR3 bases: TGTGCCAGCAGCACTCCGGGACGGAGAAACACCATATATTTT. It yields the protein CASSTPGRRNTIYF. Looking up the rest from reference TRBV28 and TRBJ1-3 gives the full variable domain: DVKVTQSSRYLVKRTGEKVFLECVQDMDHENMFWYRQDPGLGLRLIYFSYDVKMKEKGDIPEGYSVSREKKERFSLILESASTNQTSMYLCASSTPGRRNTIYFGEGSWLTVV.